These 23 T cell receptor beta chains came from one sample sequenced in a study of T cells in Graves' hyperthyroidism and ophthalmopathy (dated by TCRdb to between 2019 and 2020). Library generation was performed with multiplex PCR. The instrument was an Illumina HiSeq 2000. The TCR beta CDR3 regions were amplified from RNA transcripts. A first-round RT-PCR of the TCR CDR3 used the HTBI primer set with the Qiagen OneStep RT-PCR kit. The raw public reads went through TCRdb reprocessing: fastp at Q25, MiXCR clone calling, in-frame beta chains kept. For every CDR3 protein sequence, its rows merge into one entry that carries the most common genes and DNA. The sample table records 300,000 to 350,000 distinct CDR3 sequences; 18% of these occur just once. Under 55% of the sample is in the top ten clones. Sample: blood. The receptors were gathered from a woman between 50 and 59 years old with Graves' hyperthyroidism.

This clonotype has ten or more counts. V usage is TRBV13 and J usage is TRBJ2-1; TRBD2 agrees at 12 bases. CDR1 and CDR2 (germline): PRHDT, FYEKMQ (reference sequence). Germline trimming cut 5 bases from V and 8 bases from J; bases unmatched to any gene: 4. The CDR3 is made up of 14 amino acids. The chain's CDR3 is CASSPGLAGHEQFF. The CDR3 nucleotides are TGTGCCAGCAGCCCGGGACTAGCGGGCCATGAGCAGTTCTTC.

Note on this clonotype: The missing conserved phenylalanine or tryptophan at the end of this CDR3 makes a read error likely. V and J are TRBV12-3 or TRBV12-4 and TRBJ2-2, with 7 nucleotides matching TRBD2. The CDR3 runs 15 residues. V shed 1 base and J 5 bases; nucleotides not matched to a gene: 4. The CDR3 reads CASSLVGGLTGELFL. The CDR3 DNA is TGTGCCAGCAGTTTAGTGGGGGGGTTGACCGGGGAGCTGTTTCTT.

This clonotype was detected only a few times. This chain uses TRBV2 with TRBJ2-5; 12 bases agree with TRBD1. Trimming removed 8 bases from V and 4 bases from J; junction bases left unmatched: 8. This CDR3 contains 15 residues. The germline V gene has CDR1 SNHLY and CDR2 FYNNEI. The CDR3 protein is CASDGGTGGVETQYF. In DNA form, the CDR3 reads TGTGCCAGCGACGGCGGGACAGGGGGCGTAGAGACCCAGTACTTC.

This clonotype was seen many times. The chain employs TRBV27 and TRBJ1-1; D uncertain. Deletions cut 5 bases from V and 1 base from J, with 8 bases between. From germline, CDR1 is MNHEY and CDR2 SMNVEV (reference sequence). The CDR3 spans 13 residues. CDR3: CASSTRENTEAFF. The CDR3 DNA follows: TGTGCCAGCAGTACCAGAGAGAACACTGAAGCTTTCTTT.

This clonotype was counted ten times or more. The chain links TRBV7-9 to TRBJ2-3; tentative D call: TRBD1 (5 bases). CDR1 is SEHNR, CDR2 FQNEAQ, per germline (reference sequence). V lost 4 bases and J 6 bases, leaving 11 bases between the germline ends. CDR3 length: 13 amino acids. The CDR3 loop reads CASSSSQGDTQYF. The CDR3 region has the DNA TGTGCCAGCAGCTCCTCCCAGGGTGATACGCAGTATTTT.

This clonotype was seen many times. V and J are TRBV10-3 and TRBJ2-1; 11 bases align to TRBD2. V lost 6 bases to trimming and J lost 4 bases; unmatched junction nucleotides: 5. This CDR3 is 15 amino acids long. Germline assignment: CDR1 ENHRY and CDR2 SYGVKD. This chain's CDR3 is CAIRGTSGGYNEQFF. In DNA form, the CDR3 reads TGTGCCATCAGGGGTACTAGCGGGGGATACAATGAGCAGTTCTTC.

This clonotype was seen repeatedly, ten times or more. CDR3 nucleotides: TGTGCCAGCAGTCCCATCGGAGGGGACACTGAAGCTTTCTTT. Protein product: CASSPIGGDTEAFF. This chain connects TRBV3-1 to TRBJ1-1; D perhaps matches TRBD1 (5 bases). In germline, CDR1 is LGHDT, CDR2 YNNKEL (reference sequence). Deletions cut 6 bases from V and 3 bases from J, with 14 bases between. The CDR3 has 14 residues.

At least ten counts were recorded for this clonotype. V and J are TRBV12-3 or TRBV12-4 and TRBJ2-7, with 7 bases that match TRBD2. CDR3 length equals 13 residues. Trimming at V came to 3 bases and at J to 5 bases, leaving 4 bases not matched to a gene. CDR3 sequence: CASSFGGRNEQYV. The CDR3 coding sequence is TGTGCCAGCAGTTTCGGGGGGAGGAACGAGCAGTACGTC.

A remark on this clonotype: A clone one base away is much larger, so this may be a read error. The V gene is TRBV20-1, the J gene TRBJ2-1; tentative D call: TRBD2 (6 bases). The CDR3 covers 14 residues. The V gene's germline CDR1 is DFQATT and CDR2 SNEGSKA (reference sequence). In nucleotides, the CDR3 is TGCAGTGTAAGGTATAGCGGATTCTACAATGAGCGGTTCTTC. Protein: CSVRYSGFYNERFF.

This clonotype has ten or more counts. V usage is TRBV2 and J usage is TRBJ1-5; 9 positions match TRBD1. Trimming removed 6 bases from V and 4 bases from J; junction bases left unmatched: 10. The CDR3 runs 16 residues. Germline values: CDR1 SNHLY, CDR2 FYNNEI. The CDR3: CASRYWDREQNQPQHF. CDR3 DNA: TGTGCCAGCAGGTACTGGGACAGGGAACAGAATCAGCCCCAGCATTTT.

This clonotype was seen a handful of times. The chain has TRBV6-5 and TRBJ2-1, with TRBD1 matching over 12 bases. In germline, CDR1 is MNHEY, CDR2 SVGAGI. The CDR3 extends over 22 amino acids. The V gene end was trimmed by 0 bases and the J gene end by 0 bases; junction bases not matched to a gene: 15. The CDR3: CASSYSPGQGATVGFSYNEQFF. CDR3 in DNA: TGTGCCAGCAGTTACTCTCCGGGACAGGGGGCAACGGTCGGTTTCTCCTACAATGAGCAGTTCTTC.

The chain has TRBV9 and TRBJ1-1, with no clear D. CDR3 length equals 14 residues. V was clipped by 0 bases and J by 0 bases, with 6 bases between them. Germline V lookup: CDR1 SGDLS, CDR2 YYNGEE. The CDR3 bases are TGTGCCAGCAGCGTAGGGTGGGTGAACACTGAAGCTTTCTTT. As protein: CASSVGWVNTEAFF.

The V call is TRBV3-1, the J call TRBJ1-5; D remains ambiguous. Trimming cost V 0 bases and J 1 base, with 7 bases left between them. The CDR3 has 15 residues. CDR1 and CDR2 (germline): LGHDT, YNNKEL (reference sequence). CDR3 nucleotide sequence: TGTGCCAGCAGCCAAGATAGCGGGAGCAATCAGCCCCAGCATTTT. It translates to CASSQDSGSNQPQHF.

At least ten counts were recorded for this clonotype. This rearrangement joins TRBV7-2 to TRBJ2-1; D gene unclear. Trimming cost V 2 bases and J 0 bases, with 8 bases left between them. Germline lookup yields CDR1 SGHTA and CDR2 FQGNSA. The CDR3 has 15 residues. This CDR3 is CASSLTGSSYNEQFF. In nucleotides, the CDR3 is TGTGCCAGCAGCTTAACCGGTAGCTCCTACAATGAGCAGTTCTTC.

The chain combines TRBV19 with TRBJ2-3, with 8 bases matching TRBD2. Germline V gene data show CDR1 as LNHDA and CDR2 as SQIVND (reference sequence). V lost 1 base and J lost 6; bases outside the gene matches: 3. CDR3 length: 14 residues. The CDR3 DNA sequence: TGTGCCAGTAGTATAGCGGGACTAGAGGATACGCAGTATTTT. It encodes CASSIAGLEDTQYF.

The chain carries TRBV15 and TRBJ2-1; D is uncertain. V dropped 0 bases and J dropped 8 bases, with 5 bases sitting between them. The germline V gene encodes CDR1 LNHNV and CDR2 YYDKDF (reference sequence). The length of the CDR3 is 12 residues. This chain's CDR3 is CATSRDRDEQFF. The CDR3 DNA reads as TGTGCCACCAGCAGAGACCGAGATGAGCAGTTCTTC. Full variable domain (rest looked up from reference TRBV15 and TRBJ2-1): DAMVIQNPRYQVTQFGKPVTLSCSQTLNHNVMYWYQQKSSQAPKLLFHYYDKDFNNEADTPDNFQSRRPNTSFCFLDIRSPGLGDTAMYLCATSRDRDEQFFGPGTRLTVL.

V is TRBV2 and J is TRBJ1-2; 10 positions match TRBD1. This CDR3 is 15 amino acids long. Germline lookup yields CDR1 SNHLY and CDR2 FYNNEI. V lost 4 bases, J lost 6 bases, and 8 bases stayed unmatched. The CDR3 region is CASSVGQGDFDGYTF. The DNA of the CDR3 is TGTGCCAGCAGTGTTGGACAGGGGGATTTCGATGGCTACACCTTC. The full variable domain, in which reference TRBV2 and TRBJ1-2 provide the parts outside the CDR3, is EPEVTQTPSHQVTQMGQEVILRCVPISNHLYFYWYRQILGQKVEFLVSFYNNEISEKSEIFDDQFSVERPDGSNFTLKIRSTKLEDSAMYFCASSVGQGDFDGYTFGSGTRLTVV.

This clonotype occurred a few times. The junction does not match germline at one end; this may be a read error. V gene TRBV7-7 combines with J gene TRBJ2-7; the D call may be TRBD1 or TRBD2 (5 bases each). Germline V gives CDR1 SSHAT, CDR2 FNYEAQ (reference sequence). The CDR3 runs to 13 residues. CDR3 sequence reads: CASSPGPGREQYF. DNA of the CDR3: TGTGCTAGCAGCCCGGGACCCGGCAGGGAGCAGTACTTC.

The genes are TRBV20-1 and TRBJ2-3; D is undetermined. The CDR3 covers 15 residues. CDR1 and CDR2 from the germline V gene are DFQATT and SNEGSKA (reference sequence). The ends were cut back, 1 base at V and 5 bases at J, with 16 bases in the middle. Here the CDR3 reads CSARVNSNPRDTQYF. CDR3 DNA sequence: TGCAGTGCTAGAGTTAATTCTAACCCCAGAGATACGCAGTATTTT.

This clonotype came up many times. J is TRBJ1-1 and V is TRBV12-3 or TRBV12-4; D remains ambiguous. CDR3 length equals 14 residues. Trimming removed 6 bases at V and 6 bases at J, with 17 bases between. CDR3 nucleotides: TGTGCCAGCAGAGCCGGGGTAGCCGCCGCTGAAGCTTTCTTT. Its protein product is CASRAGVAAAEAFF.

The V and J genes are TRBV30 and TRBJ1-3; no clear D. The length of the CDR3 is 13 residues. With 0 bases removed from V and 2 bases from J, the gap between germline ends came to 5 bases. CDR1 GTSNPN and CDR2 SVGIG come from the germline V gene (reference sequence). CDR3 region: CAWSVNAGNTIYF. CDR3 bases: TGTGCCTGGAGTGTAAACGCTGGAAACACCATATATTTT.

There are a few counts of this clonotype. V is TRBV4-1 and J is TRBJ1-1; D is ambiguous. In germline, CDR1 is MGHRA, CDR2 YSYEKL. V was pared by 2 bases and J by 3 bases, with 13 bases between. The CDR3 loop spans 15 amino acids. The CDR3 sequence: CASSQYPGVDTEAFF. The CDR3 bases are TGCGCCAGCAGCCAATACCCCGGGGTAGACACTGAAGCTTTCTTT.

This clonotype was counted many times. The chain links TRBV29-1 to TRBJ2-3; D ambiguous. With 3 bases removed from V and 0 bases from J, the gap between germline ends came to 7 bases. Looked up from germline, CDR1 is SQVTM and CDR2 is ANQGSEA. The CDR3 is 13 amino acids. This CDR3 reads CSVEGRSTDTQYF. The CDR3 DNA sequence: TGCAGCGTTGAGGGCAGAAGCACAGATACGCAGTATTTT.